Shown below are 17 T cell receptor beta chains from a single sample sequenced in a study of shared clonotypes between healthy human individuals. Generated by immunoSEQ multiplex PCR, the TCRdb table keeps only in-frame clones and is missing some. The sample contains over a million clones, roughly 96% of which appear only once. Sequenced material: naive CD4+ T cells sorted from blood. The subset is: CD45RA+ positively selected. These receptors were obtained from a man in his thirties or forties in good health.

This chain uses TRBV7-9 with TRBJ2-1; tentatively, D is TRBD2 (5 bases). The CDR3 is 16 residues long. V shed 9 bases and J shed 4 bases, with 22 bases lying between them. Germline CDR1 SEHNR, CDR2 FQNEAQ (reference sequence). The CDR3: CARNPVEEHRYNEQFF. The CDR3 nucleotides read TGTGCCAGAAACCCGGTGGAGGAGCACCGGTACAATGAGCAGTTCTTC.

The table lists this clone with a count of one. This chain joins TRBV7-2 and TRBJ2-5, with D possibly matching TRBD2 (5 bases). The CDR3 consists of 12 residues. Per germline, CDR1 SGHTA and CDR2 FQGNSA. Trimming stripped 6 bases from V and 10 bases from J, with 15 bases between. The CDR3 sequence is CASRYISRDQYF. CDR3 sequence (DNA): TGTGCCAGCAGGTATATCTCGAGGGACCAGTACTTC.

Concerning this clone: The identical CDR3 is also encoded by other nucleotide sequences in the sample. This chain links TRBV6-1 with TRBJ1-5; D is undetermined. Germline values: CDR1 MNHNS, CDR2 SASEGT. With 8 bases removed from V and 4 bases from J, the gap between germline ends came to 6 bases. This CDR3 contains 11 residues. CDR3 in DNA: TGTGCCAGCGGCAGAAATCAGCCCCAGCATTTT. This codes for CASGRNQPQHF.

J is TRBJ2-3 and V is TRBV7-9; 9 bases match TRBD2. The germline CDR1 and CDR2 sequences are SEHNR and FQNEAQ (reference sequence). The CDR3 loop spans 16 amino acids. V gave up 4 bases and J gave up 1 base; unmatched junction bases: 6. In nucleotides, the CDR3 is TGTGCCAGCAGCTCGATAGCGGGAGTGGGCACAGATACGCAGTATTTT. It specifies CASSSIAGVGTDTQYF.

This chain uses TRBV2 with TRBJ1-5, with a possible D match to TRBD1 (6 bases). The CDR3 length is 15 residues. Germline CDR1 is SNHLY and CDR2 is FYNNEI. Trimming removed 8 bases from V and 4 bases from J, with 18 bases in between. In nucleotides, the CDR3 is TGTGCCAGCTCGGGGGCGGGAGGGGGAAATCAGCCCCAGCATTTT. Protein: CASSGAGGGNQPQHF.

This chain connects TRBV11-2 to TRBJ1-2; 10 bases map to TRBD1. V lost 6 bases to trimming and J lost 7 bases; unmatched junction nucleotides: 11. The CDR3 runs to 15 residues. The germline CDR1 and CDR2 sequences are SGHAT and FQNNGV. Written as DNA, the CDR3 is TGTGCCAGCAGGAAACCTGGGACAGGGGACGGTGGCTACACCTTC. Translated, it gives CASRKPGTGDGGYTF.

The chain couples TRBV18 to TRBJ1-4, with unresolved D. The CDR3 covers 14 residues. Germline CDR1 reads KGHSH; CDR2 reads LQKENI. V lost 3 bases, J lost 7 bases, and 12 bases lay in between. In nucleotides, the CDR3 is TGTGCCAGCTCACCCGGAGATAACACTGAAAAACTGTTTTTT. Residues: CASSPGDNTEKLFF.

The rearrangement joins TRBV10-3 to TRBJ1-3; 7 bases line up with TRBD1. Germline values: CDR1 ENHRY, CDR2 SYGVKD. The V gene end was trimmed by 4 bases and the J gene end by 2 bases; junction bases not matched to a gene: 2. The CDR3 sequence is 14 residues long. In DNA, the CDR3 is TGTGCCATCAGTGGGGACAGAACTGGAAACACCATATATTTT. This sequence encodes CAISGDRTGNTIYF.

The genes are TRBV5-1 and TRBJ2-2; 7 bases agree with TRBD2. V dropped 1 base and J dropped 1; count of bases not matched to a gene: 1. CDR1 is SGHRS and CDR2 is YFSETQ in the germline V gene. The CDR3 consists of 15 residues. The CDR3 bases are TGCGCCAGCAGCTTGCCGGGGGGGAACACCGGGGAGCTGTTTTTT. Its protein is CASSLPGGNTGELFF.

To note about this clone: The sample holds other DNA sequences that translate to the same CDR3. The V and J genes are TRBV28 and TRBJ2-7; possibly TRBD1 for D (5 bases). The CDR3 length is 12 residues. V was shortened by 3 bases and J by 3 bases, with 6 bases between the two germline ends. CDR1 and CDR2 (germline): MDHEN, SYDVKM. The CDR3 DNA reads TGTGCCAGCAGTTTCCAGGGCTACGAGCAGTACTTC. Its protein product is CASSFQGYEQYF. Using reference TRBV28 and TRBJ2-7 for the parts outside the CDR3, the full variable domain is DVKVTQSSRYLVKRTGEKVFLECVQDMDHENMFWYRQDPGLGLRLIYFSYDVKMKEKGDIPEGYSVSREKKERFSLILESASTNQTSMYLCASSFQGYEQYFGPGTRLTVT.

This clone was observed once. The CDR3 region has the DNA TGTGCCAGCAGTTTACTAGCGGGGGCCGGGACCGGGGAGCTGTTTTTT. It yields the protein CASSLLAGAGTGELFF. The chain couples TRBV28 to TRBJ2-2, with 10 bases matching TRBD2. J lost 5 bases, V lost 2 bases, and 5 bases had no gene match. This CDR3 has 16 residues. Per the germline V gene, CDR1 is MDHEN and CDR2 is SYDVKM. The full variable domain, with the rest looked up from reference TRBV28 and TRBJ2-2, is DVKVTQSSRYLVKRTGEKVFLECVQDMDHENMFWYRQDPGLGLRLIYFSYDVKMKEKGDIPEGYSVSREKKERFSLILESASTNQTSMYLCASSLLAGAGTGELFFGEGSRLTVL.

The rearrangement uses TRBV19 and TRBJ2-6; D not certain. The V end was cut by 8 bases, the J end by 1 base, with 12 bases between. This CDR3 contains 15 residues. The germline V gene has CDR1 LNHDA and CDR2 SQIVND (reference sequence). The CDR3 loop is CASDGVRSGANVLTF. In DNA form, the CDR3 reads TGTGCCAGTGATGGGGTCCGATCTGGGGCCAACGTCCTGACTTTC.

V gene TRBV6-5 combines with J gene TRBJ2-1; 7 nucleotides agree with TRBD1. This CDR3 contains 14 residues. Germline V gene data show CDR1 as MNHEY and CDR2 as SVGAGI. With V trimmed by 4 bases and J by 4 bases, 4 bases remained unmatched. CDR3 DNA sequence: TGTGCCAGCAGTTCAGCGACAGGGTACAATGAGCAGTTCTTC. Translation: CASSSATGYNEQFF.

The sample holds one count of this clone. The genes are TRBV5-8 and TRBJ2-3; 9 positions match TRBD1. Germline CDR1 is SGHTS and CDR2 is YDEGEE. With 5 bases clipped from V and 2 bases from J, the junction kept 9 bases outside the gene matches. This CDR3 spans 16 amino acids. As DNA, the CDR3 is TGTGCCAGCAGGCCAAGAAGGGACAGGGTCACAGATACGCAGTATTTT. Encoded protein: CASRPRRDRVTDTQYF.

The V and J genes are TRBV7-6 and TRBJ2-7, with TRBD1 matching 7 bases. Germline-derived CDR1 and CDR2 are SGHVS and FNYEAQ. There are 15 residues in the CDR3. The trim removed 4 bases at V and 6 bases at J, leaving 12 bases unmatched. The CDR3 region has the DNA TGTGCCAGCAGCTCCAGGGGGATTGGTTCGAGCGAGCAGTACTTC. This codes for CASSSRGIGSSEQYF.

The genes are TRBV19 and TRBJ2-7; 7 bases agree with TRBD1. CDR3 length equals 15 residues. Germline values: CDR1 LNHDA, CDR2 SQIVND (reference sequence). Unmatched junction bases numbered 10, after V lost 6 bases and J lost 2 bases. The CDR3: CASRESTGRPYEQYF. CDR3 DNA sequence: TGTGCCAGTAGGGAATCGACAGGGAGACCCTACGAGCAGTACTTC. The full variable domain, in which reference TRBV19 and TRBJ2-7 provide the parts outside the CDR3, is DGGITQSPKYLFRKEGQNVTLSCEQNLNHDAMYWYRQDPGQGLRLIYYSQIVNDFQKGDIAEGYSVSREKKESFPLTVTSAQKNPTAFYLCASRESTGRPYEQYFGPGTRLTVT.

V is TRBV28 and J is TRBJ2-7, with 9 positions matching TRBD1. The germline gives CDR1 MDHEN, CDR2 SYDVKM. CDR3 length: 14 amino acids. V gave up 3 bases and J gave up 3 bases; unmatched junction bases: 3. DNA for the CDR3: TGTGCCAGCAGTTTTGACAGGGGGTACTACGAGCAGTACTTC. Amino acid sequence: CASSFDRGYYEQYF.